This T cell receptor (beta chain) stems from a study of blood T cell repertoires in COVID-19. Study-wide background: Acute and convalescent COVID-19 specimens originated in the United States, Italy and Spain. Sample material is recorded as cDNA or gDNA derived from T cells, B-cell-depleted T cells, or PBMCs.

TCRdb's copy holds only in-frame clones and misses some; the assay was immunoSEQ multiplex PCR. The table has some 300,000 clones, 86% seen once. In Seattle, patients joined the study during active infection and were tracked longitudinally. This clone was found once. CDR1 is ENHRY, CDR2 SYGVKD, per germline. This CDR3 contains 15 residues. V dropped 4 bases and J dropped 2; count of bases not matched to a gene: 5. Sequenced: peripheral blood. The TCR originated in a woman in her 70s with COVID-19, enrolled during active disease. This rearrangement joins TRBV10-3 to TRBJ2-7, with 10 bases lining up with TRBD1. The CDR3 DNA is TGTGCCATCAGTGTAACCGGGACAGGGGCCTACGAGCAGTACTTC. Translation: CAISVTGTGAYEQYF.